This T cell receptor (beta chain) was sequenced for a study of T cell repertoires in cytomegalovirus infection (dated by TCRdb to between 2018 and 2020). With respect to the entire study: Recently identified HLA-C-restricted CMV epitopes, whose presentation resists viral immunomodulation, were targeted by peptide stimulations together with well-studied HLA-B-restricted epitopes. Donor HLA type was relevant to the analysis, as public TCR beta signatures indicated carriage of CMV infection together with the matching HLA type.

Points on this clonotype: Its cognate antigen has yet to be identified. Base qualities are not provided; no much larger clone lies one nucleotide away.

The treatment or condition label, read with the paper, signifies: in vitro stimulation with specific CMV peptide epitopes to enrich CMV-specific T cells. Study-level results and caveats: In both this cohort and an independent roughly 330-donor cohort, the cumulative frequency of public TCR beta family members distinguished carriers of CMV infection plus the relevant HLA type. In the ex vivo response, HLA-C-restricted CMV-specific TCR beta clonotypes were dominant, and in two of eight donors the single most frequent clonotype came from this HLA-C-restricted group.

Taken from the germline V gene, the CDR1 and CDR2 loops are SGHTA and FQGNSA. V is cut by 1 base and J by 6 bases, and the space between the germline ends is 18 bases. The CDR3 contains 16 residues, cysteine and phenylalanine counted. Only CDR3 DNA remains: 48 bases, in frame from the first base. Sequencer: Illumina HiSeq 1500. The raw public data were reprocessed by TCRdb itself: fastp quality trimming at Q25, MiXCR clonotype calling, in-frame beta chains only. Rows matching on CDR3 protein sequence are summarized as one entry with the most common DNA and genes. The sample has around 570,000 distinct CDR3 sequences on record, 35% to 50% of them singletons. 48% of the sample is taken by the ten largest.

The chain was built from TRBV7-2 and TRBJ1-1; a tentative D call is TRBD1 (6 bases match). The material was cultured PBMCs, obtained from culture after CMV antigen stimulation. The TCR originated in a human donor in good health (CMV status not recorded). Some clones in this sample may be carry-over from other donors' samples. The sequence in DNA is TGTGCCAGCAGCTTAGGAAGGGGGGGGGGGTTCTCTGAAGCTTTCTTT. The resulting protein is CASSLGRGGGFSEAFF. The full variable domain, with segments outside the CDR3 supplied by the reference TRBV7-2 and TRBJ1-1 proteins, appears as GAGVSQSPSNKVTEKGKDVELRCDPISGHTALYWYRQSLGQGLEFLIYFQGNSAPDKSGLPSDRFSAERTGGSVSTLTIQRTQQEDSAVYLCASSLGRGGGFSEAFFGQGTRLTVV.